This TCR beta chain derives from a study of blood T cell repertoires in COVID-19. Overall study context: Donors in the United States, Italy and Spain gave samples during acute or convalescent COVID-19.

In the original workflow: Reference gene primer amplification gave nucleated cell count estimates. The assay was immunoSEQ multiplex PCR, and TCRdb's table has in-frame clones only and misses some. That table is the source of V, J and clone size, and D and trimming were worked out from the DNA. The sample has some 300,000 clones; roughly 89% are singletons. The CDR3 extends over 14 amino acids. The trim removed 2 bases at V and 7 bases at J, leaving 3 bases unmatched. CDR1 is KGHSY and CDR2 is FQNENV in the germline V gene. Sequencing was done on a sample of PBMCs or T cells enriched from blood (not recorded which). V and J are TRBV16 and TRBJ2-1; TRBD1 matches at 9 bases. The sequence came from a woman between 50 and 59 years old who had been exposed to COVID-19. The CDR3 sequence: CASSQTGTGNEQFF. The CDR3, as DNA: TGTGCCAGCAGCCAAACCGGGACAGGGAATGAGCAGTTCTTC.